These T cell receptor beta chains were read from a single sample in a study of T cells in Graves' hyperthyroidism and ophthalmopathy. TCRdb fed the multiplex PCR reads into MiXCR, producing one record per CDR3 protein. The sample has around 620,000 distinct CDR3 sequences, 16% seen once; the top ten hold around 4%. Sample: blood. The receptors stem from a woman in her twenties or thirties with Graves' hyperthyroidism. The CDR3 runs from the conserved cysteine through the conserved F or W. The order of the fields is clone size, J gene, D gene, V gene, CDR3 DNA, CDR3 protein. D genes are given only for firm matches. Clone size is shown for a subset of rows, as once, few, many or a class of expanded clone.

clone size: few
J gene: TRBJ2-3
D gene: -
V gene: TRBV7-3
CDR3 DNA: TGTGCCAGCAGCCCAAAACTAGCAGATACGCAGTATTTT
CDR3 protein: CASSPKLADTQYF

clone size: -
J gene: TRBJ2-1
D gene: TRBD2
V gene: TRBV5-1
CDR3 DNA: TGCGCCAGCAGCTTGGAGGGGACTAGCGGAGCGAATGAGCAGTTCTTC
CDR3 protein: CASSLEGTSGANEQFF

clone size: -
J gene: TRBJ1-1
D gene: -
V gene: TRBV18
CDR3 DNA: TGTGCCAGCTCACCCCGTACTAAGGCCCGGAACACTGAAGCTTTCTTT
CDR3 protein: CASSPRTKARNTEAFF

clone size: -
J gene: TRBJ1-6
D gene: -
V gene: TRBV4-2
CDR3 DNA: TGTGCCAGCAGCCCACGCCCCGCAGGTTTTGGGTCACCCCTCCACTTT
CDR3 protein: CASSPRPAGFGSPLHF

clone size: -
J gene: TRBJ2-6
D gene: -
V gene: TRBV27
CDR3 DNA: TGTGCCAGCAGTATTAGGGGTGGCGGGGCCAACGTCCTGACTTTC
CDR3 protein: CASSIRGGGANVLTF

clone size: many
J gene: TRBJ2-7
D gene: -
V gene: TRBV10-3
CDR3 DNA: TGTGCCATCAGTGAGGGTTTCTACGAGCAGTACTTC
CDR3 protein: CAISEGFYEQYF

clone size: many
J gene: TRBJ2-1
D gene: -
V gene: TRBV3-1
CDR3 DNA: TGTGCCAGCAGCCCCAGGGAATGGGATGAGCAGTTCTTC
CDR3 protein: CASSPREWDEQFF

clone size: many
J gene: TRBJ2-3
D gene: TRBD2
V gene: TRBV18
CDR3 DNA: TGTGCCAGCAGCCCTAGCGGGAGTAGCACAGATACGCAGTATTTT
CDR3 protein: CASSPSGSSTDTQYF

clone size: -
J gene: TRBJ2-4
D gene: -
V gene: TRBV20-1
CDR3 DNA: TGCAGTGCCTGGGGGGGCACTGCCAAAAACATTCAGTACTTC
CDR3 protein: CSAWGGTAKNIQYF

clone size: few
J gene: TRBJ2-1
D gene: TRBD2
V gene: TRBV6-2/TRBV6-3
CDR3 DNA: TGTGCCAGCAGCCGGCTGACTAGCGGGAGAGGCAATGAGCAGTTCTTC
CDR3 protein: CASSRLTSGRGNEQFF

clone size: -
J gene: TRBJ2-7
D gene: -
V gene: TRBV6-1
CDR3 DNA: TGTGCCTGCAGTTCTAACAGGCCAAAGGGTTACGAGCAGTACTTC
CDR3 protein: CACSSNRPKGYEQYF

clone size: many
J gene: TRBJ1-1
D gene: -
V gene: TRBV7-2
CDR3 DNA: TGTGCCAGCAGCTTAGCGCCAGGGGACACTGAAGCTTTCTTT
CDR3 protein: CASSLAPGDTEAFF

clone size: many
J gene: TRBJ2-1
D gene: -
V gene: TRBV11-1
CDR3 DNA: TGTGCCAGCAGCTTAAGGGGGTCCTCCCCTAAGGGGCAGTTCTTC
CDR3 protein: CASSLRGSSPKGQFF

clone size: many
J gene: TRBJ2-2
D gene: -
V gene: TRBV7-2
CDR3 DNA: TGTGCCAGCAGCCAAAACAGAGTCGCGAACACCGGGGAGCTGTTTTTT
CDR3 protein: CASSQNRVANTGELFF

clone size: many
J gene: TRBJ2-2
D gene: -
V gene: TRBV12-3/TRBV12-4
CDR3 DNA: TGTGCCAGCAGTTTACCCGGGTCTTTCACCGGGGAGCTGTTTTTT
CDR3 protein: CASSLPGSFTGELFF

clone size: many
J gene: TRBJ2-7
D gene: -
V gene: TRBV20-1
CDR3 DNA: TGCAGTGCTAGTTCGAACGAGCAGTACTTC
CDR3 protein: CSASSNEQYF

clone size: many
J gene: TRBJ2-1
D gene: TRBD2
V gene: TRBV2
CDR3 DNA: TGTGCCAGCAGTGAGGCTGGTCCGCGGGAGACGTGGAATGAGCAGTTCTTC
CDR3 protein: CASSEAGPRETWNEQFF

clone size: many
J gene: TRBJ2-7
D gene: TRBD2
V gene: TRBV20-1
CDR3 DNA: TGCAGTGCTAGATCAGCGGGAGGGCCGCAGTACTTC
CDR3 protein: CSARSAGGPQYF

clone size: many
J gene: TRBJ2-3
D gene: TRBD2
V gene: TRBV28
CDR3 DNA: TGTGCCAGCAGTTCGGGGGGACTAGCGGGAGGTGAAGATACGCAGTATTTT
CDR3 protein: CASSSGGLAGGEDTQYF

clone size: -
J gene: TRBJ2-7
D gene: -
V gene: TRBV4-3
CDR3 DNA: TGCGCCAGCAGCCAAGATCGGGGGTTAGCCCTCGGGCAGTACTTC
CDR3 protein: CASSQDRGLALGQYF

clone size: many
J gene: TRBJ2-5
D gene: TRBD1
V gene: TRBV28
CDR3 DNA: TGTGCCAGCAGTCAGGGACAGGGAGTCGCGGAGACCCAGTACTTC
CDR3 protein: CASSQGQGVAETQYF

clone size: many
J gene: TRBJ2-1
D gene: TRBD2
V gene: TRBV6-2/TRBV6-3
CDR3 DNA: TGTGCCAGCAGCAGATCCCGGACTAGCGGGAGTGTCGCTGAGCAGTTCTTC
CDR3 protein: CASSRSRTSGSVAEQFF

clone size: -
J gene: TRBJ2-7
D gene: -
V gene: TRBV19
CDR3 DNA: TGTGCCAGTAGCGCGGGGCAACAATACGAGCAGTACTTC
CDR3 protein: CASSAGQQYEQYF

clone size: -
J gene: TRBJ1-2
D gene: -
V gene: TRBV6-4
CDR3 DNA: TGTGCCAGCAGTGACCCCTCCCCGGGGGGCCTTTATGGCTACACCTTC
CDR3 protein: CASSDPSPGGLYGYTF

clone size: -
J gene: TRBJ1-5
D gene: -
V gene: TRBV19
CDR3 DNA: TGTGCCAGTACACAGGGAGCCCGCAATCAGCCCCAGCATTTT
CDR3 protein: CASTQGARNQPQHF

clone size: many
J gene: TRBJ1-2
D gene: -
V gene: TRBV28
CDR3 DNA: TGTGCCAGCAGTTCCTACCACAGCCCCGTCGCCGGCGGGGGCTACACCTTC
CDR3 protein: CASSSYHSPVAGGGYTF

clone size: many
J gene: TRBJ2-3
D gene: TRBD2
V gene: TRBV12-3/TRBV12-4
CDR3 DNA: TGTGCCAGCAGCCCCAGCGGGAGGCCAGATACGCAGTATTTT
CDR3 protein: CASSPSGRPDTQYF

clone size: -
J gene: TRBJ2-3
D gene: -
V gene: TRBV25-1
CDR3 DNA: TGTGCCAGCAGTGCCTACTCACTCACAGATACGCAGTATTTT
CDR3 protein: CASSAYSLTDTQYF

clone size: -
J gene: TRBJ1-5
D gene: TRBD1
V gene: TRBV24-1
CDR3 DNA: TGTGCCAGCTCCGGGACAGGGTACAATCAGCCCCAGCATTTT
CDR3 protein: CASSGTGYNQPQHF

clone size: many
J gene: TRBJ1-2
D gene: -
V gene: TRBV12-3/TRBV12-4
CDR3 DNA: TGTGCCAGCAGCCCAGGACTGATTTATGGCTACACCTTC
CDR3 protein: CASSPGLIYGYTF

clone size: once
J gene: TRBJ2-7
D gene: -
V gene: TRBV20-1
CDR3 DNA: TGCAGTGCTACCACTTCAGGAACCTACGAGCAGTACTTC
CDR3 protein: CSATTSGTYEQYF

clone size: -
J gene: TRBJ1-5
D gene: -
V gene: TRBV20-1
CDR3 DNA: TGCAGTGCTAGAGGGCCACTTTCAAGCAATCAGCCCCAGCATTTT
CDR3 protein: CSARGPLSSNQPQHF

clone size: many
J gene: TRBJ2-3
D gene: TRBD2
V gene: TRBV3-1
CDR3 DNA: TGTGCCAGCAGCCAAGATGGGAGGACTAGCGGGAGGAGAGATACGCAGTATTTT
CDR3 protein: CASSQDGRTSGRRDTQYF

clone size: -
J gene: TRBJ2-2
D gene: -
V gene: TRBV5-1
CDR3 DNA: TGCGCCGCAACCCATCCGACCGGGGAGCTGTTTTTT
CDR3 protein: CAATHPTGELFF

clone size: many
J gene: TRBJ1-2
D gene: -
V gene: TRBV12-3/TRBV12-4
CDR3 DNA: TGTGCCAGCAGTTCCTGGGGTGGGGACTATGGCTACACCTTC
CDR3 protein: CASSSWGGDYGYTF

clone size: -
J gene: TRBJ1-2
D gene: -
V gene: TRBV29-1
CDR3 DNA: TGTGCTGGGGGCTGGATCTATGGCTACACCTTC
CDR3 protein: CAGGWIYGYTF

clone size: few
J gene: TRBJ2-3
D gene: -
V gene: TRBV19
CDR3 DNA: TGTGCCAGTATGGTGAAATGGGGCGCGAGGGCAGATACGCAGTATTTT
CDR3 protein: CASMVKWGARADTQYF

clone size: few
J gene: TRBJ2-2
D gene: -
V gene: TRBV12-3/TRBV12-4
CDR3 DNA: TGTGCCAGCAGTTCGTCAGGGTGGAGTCCGTTTTTT
CDR3 protein: CASSSSGWSPFF

clone size: many
J gene: TRBJ1-5
D gene: TRBD1
V gene: TRBV20-1
CDR3 DNA: TGCAGTGCTAGAGCGGCAGGGGGCTTTCGGCAGCCCCAGCATTTT
CDR3 protein: CSARAAGGFRQPQHF

clone size: few
J gene: TRBJ2-1
D gene: TRBD2
V gene: TRBV2
CDR3 DNA: TGTGCCAGCAGCGCCACTAGCGGGAGCATCAATGAGCAGTTCTTC
CDR3 protein: CASSATSGSINEQFF

clone size: many
J gene: TRBJ2-7
D gene: -
V gene: TRBV7-9
CDR3 DNA: TGTGCCAGCAGCTTATCCTACAGACGAAGGCTCTCCTACGAGCAGTACTTC
CDR3 protein: CASSLSYRRRLSYEQYF

clone size: many
J gene: TRBJ2-7
D gene: -
V gene: TRBV7-2
CDR3 DNA: TGTGCCAGCAGCTTAGCCCCGGGGGAAGAGCAGTACTTC
CDR3 protein: CASSLAPGEEQYF

clone size: many
J gene: TRBJ2-2
D gene: TRBD1
V gene: TRBV12-3/TRBV12-4
CDR3 DNA: TGTGCCAGCAGAGGGACAGGGCGCCCCGGGGAGCTGTTTTTT
CDR3 protein: CASRGTGRPGELFF

clone size: few
J gene: TRBJ2-7
D gene: -
V gene: TRBV6-1
CDR3 DNA: TGTGCCAGCAGCCGCGACCCAGCCTACGAGCAGTACTTC
CDR3 protein: CASSRDPAYEQYF